A single sample gave rise to the 30 T cell receptor beta chains below, sequenced in a study of post-analysis software for immune sequencing data. Whole-study findings and limits: Five TRBV segments, including TRBV5-6, TRBV5-1 and TRBV20-1, were more frequent in patients than controls.

Unique molecular identifiers featured in each of the TCR beta cDNA libraries. Via MiXCR, TCRdb re-called the PCR reads, giving one row per CDR3 protein. The data contain approximately 570,000 distinct CDR3 sequences, around 47% of them singletons. No antigen has been identified for these receptors. What was sequenced was blood. The receptors originated from a girl between 10 and 17 years old with multiple sclerosis.

This clonotype was recorded a few times. V gene TRBV7-6 combines with J gene TRBJ2-5; TRBD2 is a possible D gene (5 bases). Trimming stripped 5 bases from V and 5 bases from J, with 15 bases between. Germline V gene lookup returns CDR1 SGHVS and CDR2 FNYEAQ. The CDR3 contains 14 residues. The chain's CDR3 is CASSPLVRVETQYF. CDR3 nucleotides: TGTGCCAGCAGCCCACTAGTTAGAGTTGAGACCCAGTACTTC.

The chain uses TRBV7-9 and TRBJ2-1; tentatively, D is TRBD1 or TRBD2 (5 bases each). Trimming cost V 11 bases and J 0 bases, with 11 bases left between them. Per germline, CDR1 SEHNR and CDR2 FQNEAQ (reference sequence). This CDR3 is 13 amino acids long. Written as DNA, the CDR3 is TGTGCCGAGTTCGGGGCCTCCTACAATGAGCAGTTCTTC. This sequence encodes CAEFGASYNEQFF.

The gene calls are TRBV7-9 and TRBJ2-3; TRBD2 matches at 10 bases. With 6 bases clipped from V and 3 bases from J, the junction kept 18 bases outside the gene matches. CDR3 length: 19 residues. Germline lookup yields CDR1 SEHNR and CDR2 FQNEAQ (reference sequence). The CDR3 coding sequence is TGTGCCAGCAGACCACCATTTATTCTAGCGGGAGTTAGTACAGATACGCAGTATTTT. It codes for CASRPPFILAGVSTDTQYF.

Notes on this clonotype: The junction departs from germline at one end; a sequencing error may be responsible. The chain joins TRBV5-6 to TRBJ1-2; 7 nucleotides match TRBD1. Germline V lookup: CDR1 SGHDT, CDR2 YYEEEE. The CDR3 length is 17 residues. Written as DNA, the CDR3 is TGTGCCGGCAGCTTGTTATTGCGGGGAAACAGGGGTGGTGGCTACACCTTC. It is translated as CAGSLLLRGNRGGGYTF.

Only a few counts were recorded for this clonotype. V usage is TRBV29-1 and J usage is TRBJ1-1; D possibly corresponds to TRBD1 (6 bases). Germline V gene lookup returns CDR1 SQVTM and CDR2 ANQGSEA. The CDR3 contains 13 residues. V was cut by 6 bases and J by 4 bases, with 15 bases left in between. Here the CDR3 DNA reads TGCAGCGTGGCCCTGAGGGGGTTCACTGAAGCTTTCTTT. Protein sequence: CSVALRGFTEAFF.

The J gene is TRBJ2-3, the V gene TRBV5-1; 8 bases agree with TRBD2. The CDR3 spans 15 residues. The V segment lost 0 bases and the J segment 4 bases; nucleotides outside the gene matches: 4. Germline CDR1 is SGHRS and CDR2 is YFSETQ. The CDR3 region is CASSLEASGSDTQYF. The CDR3 region has the DNA TGCGCCAGCAGCTTGGAGGCTAGCGGGTCAGATACGCAGTATTTT.

V gene TRBV6-5 combines with J gene TRBJ2-7, with D possibly TRBD2 on 5 matching bases. The CDR3 is made up of 13 amino acids. Looked up from germline, CDR1 is MNHEY and CDR2 is SVGAGI. The V end was cut by 0 bases, the J end by 3 bases, with 6 bases between. This CDR3 is CASSYSRDYEQYF. The CDR3 DNA reads TGTGCCAGCAGTTACTCGAGGGACTACGAGCAGTACTTC.

The chain has TRBV5-1 and TRBJ2-1; perhaps D is TRBD1 or TRBD2 (5 bases each). This CDR3 has 14 residues. V lost 2 bases and J lost 8, with 14 bases in between. Per the germline V gene, CDR1 is SGHRS and CDR2 is YFSETQ. The CDR3 region is CASSFGDRDDEQFF. The DNA of the CDR3 is TGCGCCAGCAGCTTTGGGGACCGTGACGATGAGCAGTTCTTC.

This clonotype was found a few times. The V call is TRBV3-1, the J call TRBJ1-2; D is unclear. The ends were cut back, 0 bases at V and 8 bases at J, with 16 bases in the middle. Germline assignment: CDR1 LGHDT and CDR2 YNNKEL (reference sequence). The CDR3 covers 15 residues. The CDR3, as DNA: TGTGCCAGCAGCCAAGATAGGACGTCCACTAGGGGCTACACCTTC. It yields the protein CASSQDRTSTRGYTF.

This chain uses TRBV13 with TRBJ2-1; no firm D call. Per germline, CDR1 PRHDT and CDR2 FYEKMQ (reference sequence). The CDR3 totals 15 residues. Trimming removed 2 bases at V and 8 bases at J, with 16 bases between. CDR3 DNA sequence: TGTGCCAGCAGCTTAAGGGCCCTCACCCTTGATGAGCAGTTCTTC. It specifies CASSLRALTLDEQFF.

The chain has TRBV7-2 and TRBJ2-3; TRBD2 aligns across 8 bases. V trimming: 1 base; J trimming: 3 bases; junction bases outside the gene matches: 6. Per germline, CDR1 SGHTA and CDR2 FQGNSA. The length of the CDR3 is 16 residues. The CDR3 DNA sequence: TGTGCCAGCAGCTTAGGGTTAGGACTAGCAACAGATACGCAGTATTTT. This translates into CASSLGLGLATDTQYF.

J is TRBJ2-5 and V is TRBV5-1, with D hard to call. The end of the DNA aligns better with TRBJ2-7, so the J call may be wrong. This CDR3 is 13 amino acids long. Germline V lookup: CDR1 SGHRS, CDR2 YFSETQ. CDR3 in amino acids: CASSLEQISEQYF. Here the CDR3 DNA reads TGCGCCAGCAGCTTGGAGCAGATCTCCGAGCAGTACTTC.

V and J are TRBV20-1 and TRBJ2-5, with TRBD2 matching 11 bases. CDR1 is DFQATT, CDR2 SNEGSKA, per germline (reference sequence). J gave up 4 bases and V 2 bases, and 0 bases lay outside the gene matches. CDR3 size: 13 residues. This chain's CDR3 is CSARLAGGETQYF. CDR3 in DNA: TGCAGTGCTAGACTAGCGGGGGGAGAGACCCAGTACTTC.

The chain links TRBV3-1 to TRBJ2-1; D uncertain. The germline CDR1 and CDR2 sequences are LGHDT and YNNKEL (reference sequence). The CDR3 sequence is 14 residues long. With 2 bases removed from V and 10 bases from J, the gap between germline ends came to 15 bases. The chain's CDR3 is CASSQKLKSREQFF. The CDR3 coding sequence is TGTGCCAGCAGCCAAAAGCTTAAGAGCAGAGAGCAGTTCTTC.

The chain carries TRBV5-1 and TRBJ2-1; maybe TRBD1 (6 bases). The CDR3 runs to 15 residues. CDR1 and CDR2 (germline): SGHRS, YFSETQ. Trimming removed 7 bases from V and 6 bases from J, with 20 bases in between. The DNA of the CDR3 is TGCGCCAGCCCCTGGGCAGGCCAGGGGTGCAATGAGCAGTTCTTC. It codes for CASPWAGQGCNEQFF.

The J gene is TRBJ2-4, the V gene TRBV7-9, with D perhaps TRBD1 or TRBD2 (6 bases each). Germline CDR1 and CDR2: SEHNR and FQNEAQ (reference sequence). The germline V and J ends were trimmed by 6 bases and 1 base, with 19 bases remaining between them. CDR3 length equals 17 residues. This CDR3 is CASSFLRDGGAKNIQYF. CDR3 DNA sequence: TGTGCCAGCAGTTTCCTTCGGGACGGGGGCGCCAAAAACATTCAGTACTTC.

This chain connects TRBV7-2 to TRBJ2-3, with D tentatively TRBD1 or TRBD2 (5 bases each). With 1 base removed from V and 2 bases from J, the gap between germline ends came to 19 bases. Germline V gene sequence: CDR1 SGHTA, CDR2 FQGNSA. CDR3 length: 18 residues. The CDR3 sequence is CASSLGALFGADTDTQYF. Here the CDR3 DNA reads TGTGCCAGCAGCTTAGGGGCCCTCTTCGGGGCCGACACAGATACGCAGTATTTT.

This clonotype came up once. This rearrangement joins TRBV25-1 to TRBJ1-1; 9 bases agree with TRBD1. Germline V CDR1 and CDR2: MGHDK, SYGVNS. The CDR3 length is 17 residues. J was trimmed by 6 bases and V by 2 bases; bases with no gene match: 13. As DNA, the CDR3 is TGTGCCAGCAGTGAAGGACAGGGGCTATTCATTGGCTCTGAAGCTTTCTTT. Amino acids: CASSEGQGLFIGSEAFF.

This clonotype was seen more than once but under ten times. The chain employs TRBV7-2 and TRBJ2-5; perhaps TRBD1 as D (6 bases). Trimming stripped 5 bases from V and 2 bases from J, with 21 bases between. The CDR3 is 17 residues long. Germline CDR1 and CDR2: SGHTA and FQGNSA. The DNA for the CDR3 is TGTGCCAGCAGCCTGATATTCAAACAGGGTTGGCAAGAGACCCAGTACTTC. This gives the protein CASSLIFKQGWQETQYF.

The chain combines TRBV29-1 with TRBJ2-7; TRBD2 matches 14 bases. The CDR3 length is 16 residues. V was pared by 6 bases and J by 4 bases, with 11 bases of the junction left unmatched. The germline V gene encodes CDR1 SQVTM and CDR2 ANQGSEA. CDR3 sequence: CSVRPGLAGEGYEQYF. CDR3 sequence (DNA): TGCAGCGTCCGACCGGGACTAGCGGGAGAAGGGTACGAGCAGTACTTC.

The rearrangement links TRBV2 to TRBJ2-7, with unresolved D. V lost 0 bases to trimming and J lost 7 bases, with 10 bases between them. Germline assignment: CDR1 SNHLY and CDR2 FYNNEI. This CDR3 is 13 amino acids long. This CDR3 reads CASSEALLREQYF. DNA of the CDR3: TGTGCCAGCAGTGAAGCGTTACTACGAGAGCAGTACTTC.

This clonotype has more than one count but fewer than ten. The chain couples TRBV4-2 to TRBJ2-1; a weak D match, TRBD2 (6 bases). The CDR3 has 15 amino acids. The germline CDR1 and CDR2 sequences are LGHNA and YNFKEQ. The V end was cut by 3 bases, the J end by 0 bases, with 9 bases between. The chain's CDR3 is CASSQEGSSYNEQFF. CDR3 nucleotides: TGTGCCAGCAGCCAGGAGGGGAGCTCCTACAATGAGCAGTTCTTC.

CDR3 bases: TGCAGCGGGAAGGGGGCCGGGGGAGCTAATGAAAAACTGTTTTTT. It specifies CSGKGAGGANEKLFF. The rearrangement uses TRBV29-1 and TRBJ1-4; 7 positions agree with TRBD1. This CDR3 has 15 residues. In germline, CDR1 is SQVTM, CDR2 ANQGSEA. Trimming removed 7 bases from V and 3 bases from J; junction bases left unmatched: 11.

V and J are TRBV12-3 or TRBV12-4 and TRBJ2-5, with 8 bases that match TRBD1. The DNA end is a closer match to TRBJ2-7, so the J assignment may be wrong. This CDR3 has 15 residues. DNA of the CDR3: TGTGCCAGCAGTTTATTCATCGGACAGGGTAACGAGCAGTACTTC. This sequence encodes CASSLFIGQGNEQYF.

This chain's CDR3 is CASSPPFETQYF. The CDR3 DNA sequence: TGTGCCAGCAGTCCCCCGTTTGAGACCCAGTACTTC. The rearrangement links TRBV12-3 or TRBV12-4 to TRBJ2-5; no reliable D call. V lost 5 bases, J lost 5 bases, and 9 bases lay in between. The CDR3 has 12 residues.

This clonotype was seen more than once but under ten times. One end of the junction fails to match germline, which may point to a read error. The chain has TRBV7-2 and TRBJ2-4; no clear D. The end of the DNA is better explained by TRBJ2-7, so the J call may be wrong. The germline V gene encodes CDR1 SGHTA and CDR2 FQGNSA. This CDR3 has 12 residues. CDR3 in amino acids: CAGSLVTYEQYF. CDR3 nucleotides: TGTGCCGGCAGCTTAGTGACCTACGAGCAGTACTTC.

V is TRBV12-3 or TRBV12-4 and J is TRBJ2-1; D is unresolved. With 4 bases removed from V and 8 bases from J, the gap between germline ends came to 18 bases. The CDR3 loop spans 15 amino acids. The chain's CDR3 is CASSYRTPSKDEQFF. The CDR3 bases are TGTGCCAGCAGTTATAGGACGCCATCGAAGGATGAGCAGTTCTTC.

This chain connects TRBV5-6 to TRBJ2-7; perhaps D is TRBD1 or TRBD2 (5 bases each). The CDR3 length is 18 residues. V was pared by 0 bases and J by 0 bases, with 19 bases between. Germline V gives CDR1 SGHDT, CDR2 YYEEEE. CDR3 nucleotides: TGTGCCAGCAGCTTGGGAGGGGTATCGGGGCTCCCCTCCTACGAGCAGTACTTC. It is translated as CASSLGGVSGLPSYEQYF. The whole variable domain, remainder taken from reference TRBV5-6 and TRBJ2-7, is DAGVTQSPTHLIKTRGQQVTLRCSPKSGHDTVSWYQQALGQGPQFIFQYYEEEERQRGNFPDRFSGHQFPNYSSELNVNALLLGDSALYLCASSLGGVSGLPSYEQYFGPGTRLTVT.

This clonotype was counted many times. This chain joins TRBV7-2 and TRBJ2-4; no clear D. CDR1 and CDR2 from the germline V gene are SGHTA and FQGNSA. V lost 6 bases and J 6 bases, leaving 12 bases between the germline ends. This CDR3 is 13 amino acids long. The CDR3 DNA is TGTGCCAGCAGTTCTCCTTTATTAAACATTCAGTACTTC. This sequence encodes CASSSPLLNIQYF.

The chain couples TRBV10-3 to TRBJ2-1; unclear D gene. Germline assignment: CDR1 ENHRY and CDR2 SYGVKD. CDR3 size: 16 residues. The V end was cut by 4 bases, the J end by 0 bases, with 13 bases between. CDR3 sequence (DNA): TGTGCCATCAGTGTACGACGCGGTAGCTCCTACAATGAGCAGTTCTTC. The encoded protein is CAISVRRGSSYNEQFF.